What follows are 27 T cell receptor beta chains derived from one specimen sequenced in a study of shared clonotypes between healthy human individuals. CD8 cells regarded as naive lacked CD45RO, were positively chosen for CCR7, and omitted terminally differentiated effector memory CD45RA+ cells. Sequenced by immunoSEQ multiplex PCR; TCRdb stores in-frame clones only, minus some. The repertoire includes millions of clones, 90% to 95% of them detected once, and 1.5% to 2% sits in the top ten. The material sequenced was naive CD8+ T cells from PBMCs. These TCRs come from a man between 18 and 29 years old in good health. Some clones in this sample may be carry-over from other donors' samples.

The chain is built from TRBV14 and TRBJ1-2; D call uncertain. The CDR3 consists of 13 residues. With 3 bases removed from V and 1 base from J, the gap between germline ends came to 6 bases. Looked up from germline, CDR1 is SGHDN and CDR2 is FVKESK. CDR3 sequence: CASSQVFNYGYTF. In DNA form, the CDR3 reads TGTGCCAGCAGCCAGGTTTTTAACTATGGCTACACCTTC.

The rearrangement uses TRBV20-1 and TRBJ2-7; perhaps TRBD1 as D (5 bases). There are 11 residues in the CDR3. Germline V gene lookup returns CDR1 DFQATT and CDR2 SNEGSKA (reference sequence). Trimming stripped 7 bases from V and 6 bases from J, with 13 bases between. CDR3 residues: CSGGQGGEQYF. DNA for the CDR3: TGCAGTGGGGGCCAGGGTGGCGAGCAGTACTTC.

In this sample, this clone turned up once. At the DNA level, this CDR3 is encoded by other sequences in the same sample as well. V usage is TRBV9 and J usage is TRBJ2-3; 8 nucleotides match TRBD2. J gave up 4 bases and V 0 bases, and 4 bases lay outside the gene matches. CDR3 length: 15 residues. Germline-derived CDR1 and CDR2 are SGDLS and YYNGEE. CDR3 loop: CASSVGAGGADTQYF. The CDR3 coding sequence is TGTGCCAGCAGCGTAGGGGCGGGAGGTGCAGATACGCAGTATTTT.

This chain links TRBV11-2 with TRBJ2-4, with a weak D call TRBD2 (6 bases). The V and J ends lost 3 bases and 6 bases respectively, with 18 bases between them. There are 16 residues in the CDR3. Germline assignment: CDR1 SGHAT and CDR2 FQNNGV. As DNA, the CDR3 is TGTGCCAGCAGCTTGTTGGGCGGGGATGTCGGAAACATTCAGTACTTC. Amino acid sequence: CASSLLGGDVGNIQYF.

The V and J genes are TRBV4-1 and TRBJ1-4; the match to TRBD1 covers 10 bases. The germline gives CDR1 MGHRA, CDR2 YSYEKL. The J segment lost 8 bases and the V segment lost 4 bases, leaving 7 bases of the junction unmatched. This CDR3 has 15 residues. The CDR3 protein is CASSRRTGGEEKLFF. CDR3 coding DNA: TGCGCCAGCAGCCGGCGGACAGGGGGAGAGGAAAAACTGTTTTTT.

V and J are TRBV14 and TRBJ2-1, with 8 nucleotides matching TRBD2. The germline CDR1 and CDR2 sequences are SGHDN and FVKESK. This CDR3 is built from 16 residues. The V segment lost 10 bases and the J segment 1 base; nucleotides outside the gene matches: 12. The DNA for the CDR3 is TGTGCCATCAAAAAATTTACTAGCGGATCCTACAATGAGCAGTTCTTC. Protein product: CAIKKFTSGSYNEQFF.

CDR3 bases: TGTGCCAGCAGCTTTGGAGGGCCGGGGTTGGGGACCCAGTACTTC. Amino acids: CASSFGGPGLGTQYF. The chain combines TRBV9 with TRBJ2-5, with D possibly being TRBD2 (6 bases). Trimming cost V 4 bases and J 7 bases, with 20 bases left between them. Germline CDR1 and CDR2: SGDLS and YYNGEE. The CDR3 consists of 15 residues.

The CDR3 spells CASTPHTTGELFF. In nucleotides, the CDR3 is TGTGCCAGCACCCCTCACACCACCGGGGAGCTGTTTTTT. This sequence joins TRBV13 and TRBJ2-2; D is undetermined. Trimming removed 7 bases at V and 4 bases at J, with 10 bases between. Per germline, CDR1 PRHDT and CDR2 FYEKMQ (reference sequence). The CDR3 is 13 residues long.

The V and J genes are TRBV6-1 and TRBJ2-3; D is possibly TRBD1 (5 bases). CDR3 length: 13 amino acids. V shed 1 base and J shed 11 bases, with 13 bases lying between them. Germline CDR1 reads MNHNS; CDR2 reads SASEGT. CDR3: CASSEDRLRMQYF. The CDR3 bases are TGTGCCAGCAGTGAAGACAGGTTACGAATGCAGTATTTT.

The rearrangement joins TRBV27 to TRBJ1-1, with D perhaps TRBD1 (6 bases). Per germline, CDR1 MNHEY and CDR2 SMNVEV (reference sequence). V lost 4 bases and J lost 3, with 9 bases in between. The CDR3 spans 13 residues. Here the CDR3 reads CASSWGQDTEAFF. DNA of the CDR3: TGTGCCAGCAGTTGGGGACAAGACACTGAAGCTTTCTTT.

This chain's CDR3 is CASRRAPGLDYEQYF. CDR3 nucleotides: TGTGCCAGCAGACGTGCTCCGGGACTCGACTACGAGCAGTACTTC. This chain links TRBV28 with TRBJ2-7, with a tentative D call TRBD2 (6 bases). V was trimmed by 6 bases and J by 3 bases, leaving 18 bases between them. The germline gives CDR1 MDHEN, CDR2 SYDVKM. There are 15 residues in the CDR3.

The chain joins TRBV7-2 to TRBJ2-1; D is unresolved. The V end was cut by 5 bases, the J end by 0 bases, with 11 bases between. CDR1 and CDR2 (germline): SGHTA, FQGNSA. This CDR3 is 15 amino acids long. The CDR3 DNA reads as TGTGCCAGCAGCCCCGGAATCGGCTCCTACAATGAGCAGTTCTTC. Its protein is CASSPGIGSYNEQFF.

Concerning this clone itself: Within the sample, other DNA sequences also encode this same CDR3. V is TRBV9 and J is TRBJ2-2; D gene uncertain. Germline values: CDR1 SGDLS, CDR2 YYNGEE. This CDR3 contains 12 residues. With 3 bases removed from V and 8 bases from J, the gap between germline ends came to 8 bases. CDR3 bases: TGTGCCAGCAGCGGTGGCACGGGGGAGCTGTTTTTT. Its translation: CASSGGTGELFF.

The chain has TRBV10-2 and TRBJ1-4; the D is unclear. Trimming pared 7 bases from V and 7 bases from J, leaving 16 bases between. This CDR3 region has 14 residues. Germline V gives CDR1 WSHSY, CDR2 SAAADI. CDR3 protein: CASTLTGLSEKLFF. CDR3 sequence (DNA): TGCGCCAGCACCCTAACGGGATTGAGTGAAAAACTGTTTTTT.

This rearrangement joins TRBV28 to TRBJ1-2; D is unclear. CDR3 size: 13 residues. V lost 3 bases to trimming and J lost 6 bases, with 11 bases between them. Germline assignment: CDR1 MDHEN and CDR2 SYDVKM. The CDR3: CASSLMAIHGYTF. The CDR3 DNA sequence: TGTGCCAGCAGTTTGATGGCAATTCATGGCTACACCTTC.

CDR3 in amino acids: CASSFSGQGPNTEAFF. CDR3 sequence (DNA): TGTGCCAGCAGTTTTTCCGGACAGGGCCCCAACACTGAAGCTTTCTTT. This chain uses TRBV28 with TRBJ1-1, with 8 bases matching TRBD1. The CDR3 runs 16 residues. The V segment lost 3 bases and the J segment 2 bases; nucleotides outside the gene matches: 8. Per germline, CDR1 MDHEN and CDR2 SYDVKM.

This chain connects TRBV19 to TRBJ1-1; D not certain. CDR1 and CDR2 from the germline V gene are LNHDA and SQIVND (reference sequence). Between the trimmed V and J ends, which lost 8 bases and 6 bases, there was a span of 13 bases. This CDR3 has 12 residues. In DNA form, the CDR3 reads TGTGCCAGTGGACTGACGGGCGCTGAAGCTTTCTTT. Translation gives CASGLTGAEAFF. Drawing the rest from reference TRBV19 and TRBJ1-1, the complete variable domain is DGGITQSPKYLFRKEGQNVTLSCEQNLNHDAMYWYRQDPGQGLRLIYYSQIVNDFQKGDIAEGYSVSREKKESFPLTVTSAQKNPTAFYLCASGLTGAEAFFGQGTRLTVV.

The rearrangement links TRBV11-2 to TRBJ2-7; possibly TRBD2 for D (5 bases). This CDR3 comprises 13 residues. Germline V gene data show CDR1 as SGHAT and CDR2 as FQNNGV. V was clipped by 3 bases and J by 3 bases, with 9 bases between them. The CDR3, as DNA: TGTGCCAGCAGCTTCCGGGAAAGCTACGAGCAGTACTTC. As protein: CASSFRESYEQYF. The variable domain in full, with the rest retrieved from reference TRBV11-2 and TRBJ2-7, is EAGVAQSPRYKIIEKRQSVAFWCNPISGHATLYWYQQILGQGPKLLIQFQNNGVVDDSQLPKDRFSAERLKGVDSTLKIQPAKLEDSAVYLCASSFRESYEQYFGPGTRLTVT.

V is TRBV7-9 and J is TRBJ2-1; 7 bases line up with TRBD2. The CDR3 contains 13 residues. Losses at the gene ends were 4 bases for V and 8 bases for J; bases not matched to a gene: 5. Germline lookup yields CDR1 SEHNR and CDR2 FQNEAQ (reference sequence). The CDR3 DNA sequence: TGTGCCAGCAGCTCTAGCGGTCGAGATGAGCAGTTCTTC. Amino acid sequence: CASSSSGRDEQFF.

The chain employs TRBV5-4 and TRBJ2-7; possibly TRBD2 for D (6 bases). Germline V gene data show CDR1 as SGHNT and CDR2 as YYREEE (reference sequence). Trimming took off 0 bases at V and 6 bases at J, with 13 bases between the two ends. The CDR3 extends over 14 amino acids. Written as DNA, the CDR3 is TGTGCCAGCAGCTTGGAGGGACCCGGGGGCGAGCAGTACTTC. This codes for CASSLEGPGGEQYF.

This chain joins TRBV30 and TRBJ2-4; 9 bases match TRBD1. Looked up from germline, CDR1 is GTSNPN and CDR2 is SVGIG (reference sequence). Trimming cost V 3 bases and J 8 bases; bases outside gene matches: 5. CDR3 length: 13 residues. Here the CDR3 reads CAWRRTGEDIQYF. The CDR3 nucleotides are TGTGCCTGGAGGCGGACAGGGGAGGACATTCAGTACTTC.

The rearrangement links TRBV10-3 to TRBJ2-2; D may be TRBD1 (6 bases). V lost 2 bases and J lost 2, with 12 bases in between. Germline V gene lookup returns CDR1 ENHRY and CDR2 SYGVKD. The CDR3 is 16 residues long. This CDR3 is CAISETGRYNTGELFF. CDR3 coding DNA: TGTGCCATCAGTGAGACAGGGAGATATAACACCGGGGAGCTGTTTTTT.

The chain links TRBV5-6 to TRBJ2-7, with TRBD2 matching 14 bases. The V segment lost 3 bases and the J segment 4 bases; nucleotides outside the gene matches: 12. CDR3 size: 18 residues. Germline loops: CDR1 SGHDT, CDR2 YYEEEE. CDR3 amino acids: CASSSDKGLAGDWYEQYF. The CDR3 DNA reads as TGTGCCAGCAGCTCGGATAAGGGACTAGCGGGAGATTGGTACGAGCAGTACTTC. Complete variable domain (other parts from reference TRBV5-6 and TRBJ2-7): DAGVTQSPTHLIKTRGQQVTLRCSPKSGHDTVSWYQQALGQGPQFIFQYYEEEERQRGNFPDRFSGHQFPNYSSELNVNALLLGDSALYLCASSSDKGLAGDWYEQYFGPGTRLTVT.

The chain employs TRBV15 and TRBJ2-1; TRBD2 aligns across 8 bases. V gave up 1 base and J gave up 6 bases; unmatched junction bases: 5. The CDR3 consists of 15 residues. CDR1 and CDR2 (germline): LNHNV, YYDKDF (reference sequence). The CDR3 loop reads CATSRVGRAGNEQFF. DNA for the CDR3: TGTGCCACCAGCAGAGTCGGGAGGGCGGGCAATGAGCAGTTCTTC.

The gene calls are TRBV7-9 and TRBJ1-2, with D possibly being TRBD1 (5 bases). The germline V gene encodes CDR1 SEHNR and CDR2 FQNEAQ (reference sequence). Trimming left V 5 bases short and J 7 bases short, with 11 bases between. This CDR3 has 12 residues. This CDR3 reads CASSTGDLGYTF. Written as DNA, the CDR3 is TGTGCCAGCAGCACCGGGGACCTTGGCTACACCTTC.

V usage is TRBV2 and J usage is TRBJ2-7, with D possibly matching TRBD2 (5 bases). Trimming took 8 bases from V and 7 from J, leaving 21 bases between them. The CDR3 is 14 amino acids. Germline CDR1 SNHLY, CDR2 FYNNEI. CDR3 loop: CASRYTAPRREQYF. The CDR3 DNA reads as TGTGCCAGCCGGTACACCGCGCCCCGGAGGGAGCAGTACTTC.

This sequence joins TRBV6-6 and TRBJ1-4; D remains unclear. CDR3 size: 15 residues. V was shortened by 6 bases and J by 2 bases, with 13 bases between the two germline ends. CDR1 and CDR2 from the germline V gene are MNHNY and SVGAGI (reference sequence). The CDR3 here is CASSPTVPTNEKLFF. CDR3 coding DNA: TGTGCCAGCAGCCCCACGGTCCCCACTAATGAAAAACTGTTTTTT.